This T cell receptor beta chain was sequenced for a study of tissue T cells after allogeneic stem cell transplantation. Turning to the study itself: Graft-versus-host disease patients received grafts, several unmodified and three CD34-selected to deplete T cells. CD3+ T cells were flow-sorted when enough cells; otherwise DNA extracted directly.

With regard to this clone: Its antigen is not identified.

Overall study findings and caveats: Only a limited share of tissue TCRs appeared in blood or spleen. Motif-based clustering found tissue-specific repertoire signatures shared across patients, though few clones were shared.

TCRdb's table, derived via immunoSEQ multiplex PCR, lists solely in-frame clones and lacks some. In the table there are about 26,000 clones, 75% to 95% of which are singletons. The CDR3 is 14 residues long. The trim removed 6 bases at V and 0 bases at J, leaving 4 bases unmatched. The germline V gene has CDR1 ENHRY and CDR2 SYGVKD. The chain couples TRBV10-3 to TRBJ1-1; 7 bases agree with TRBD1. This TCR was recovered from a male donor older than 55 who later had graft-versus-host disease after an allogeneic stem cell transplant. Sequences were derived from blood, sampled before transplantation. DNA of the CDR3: TGTGCCATCAGAACGACAGGGATGAACACTGAAGCTTTCTTT. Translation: CAIRTTGMNTEAFF.